A single sample is the source of the 14 T cell receptor beta chains below, sequenced in a study of blood T cell repertoires in COVID-19. The protocol was immunoSEQ multiplex PCR, while the TCRdb copy is restricted to in-frame clones and leaves out a portion. This sample has tens of thousands of clones, with about nine tenths found just once. Sequenced sample: peripheral blood. These receptors were taken from a man between 45 and 60 years old with active COVID-19.

CDR3 residues: CASSYSTGFGYTF. The DNA of the CDR3 is TGTGCCAGCAGTTACTCGACAGGGTTCGGCTACACCTTC. The gene calls are TRBV6-5 and TRBJ1-2, with 7 bases matching TRBD1. CDR1 is MNHEY and CDR2 is SVGAGI in the germline V gene. The CDR3 spans 13 residues. With V trimmed by 0 bases and J by 8 bases, 3 bases remained unmatched.

The V gene is TRBV6-5, the J gene TRBJ2-1; TRBD2 agrees at 10 bases. Unmatched junction bases numbered 10, after V lost 6 bases and J lost 8 bases. The CDR3 contains 15 residues. Germline loops: CDR1 MNHEY, CDR2 SVGAGI. In DNA, the CDR3 is TGTGCCAGCAGGGCTAGCGGGGGCGATTTCCATGAGCAGTTCTTC. The encoded protein is CASRASGGDFHEQFF.

The chain links TRBV19 to TRBJ2-5; 7 bases agree with TRBD2. Germline V gene data show CDR1 as LNHDA and CDR2 as SQIVND (reference sequence). The CDR3 contains 14 residues. With 1 base clipped from V and 5 bases from J, the junction kept 4 bases outside the gene matches. CDR3 amino acids: CASSIVGSGETQYF. In nucleotides, the CDR3 is TGTGCCAGTAGTATAGTTGGTAGCGGGGAGACCCAGTACTTC.

The chain carries TRBV4-2 and TRBJ2-5; D ambiguous. CDR3 length: 15 amino acids. Germline V gene sequence: CDR1 LGHNA, CDR2 YNFKEQ. Between the trimmed V and J ends, which lost 2 bases and 0 bases, there was a span of 10 bases. The chain's CDR3 is CASSQMEQYQETQYF. For the CDR3, the DNA is TGTGCCAGCAGCCAAATGGAACAGTACCAAGAGACCCAGTACTTC.

The V gene is TRBV15, the J gene TRBJ2-1, with 10 bases lining up with TRBD2. With 4 bases clipped from V and 4 bases from J, the junction kept 7 bases outside the gene matches. Germline V CDR1 and CDR2: LNHNV, YYDKDF (reference sequence). CDR3 size: 16 residues. The DNA of the CDR3 is TGTGCCACCAGCAATACCACTAGCGGGACTTACAATGAGCAGTTCTTC. Translated: CATSNTTSGTYNEQFF.

V usage is TRBV7-3 and J usage is TRBJ2-3; 8 bases are a match to TRBD2. CDR1 is SGHTA, CDR2 FQGTGA, per germline. The trim removed 0 bases at V and 1 base at J, leaving 15 bases unmatched. CDR3 size: 20 residues. CDR3 sequence (DNA): TGTGCCAGCAGCTTAACACTTTGGCACATAGCGGGGAGGGGCACAGATACGCAGTATTTT. Translated: CASSLTLWHIAGRGTDTQYF.

V and J are TRBV7-3 and TRBJ2-1, with D tentatively TRBD2 (6 bases). The germline CDR1 and CDR2 sequences are SGHTA and FQGTGA. This CDR3 spans 16 amino acids. The V and J ends lost 5 bases and 6 bases respectively, with 20 bases between them. The CDR3 is CASSPAFGGGPNEQFF. CDR3 bases: TGTGCCAGCAGCCCCGCCTTCGGGGGTGGGCCCAATGAGCAGTTCTTC.

This rearrangement joins TRBV4-2 to TRBJ2-1; 13 bases map to TRBD2. After removal of 3 bases from V and 5 bases from J, the junction contained 1 base not matched to a gene. The CDR3 runs to 15 residues. CDR1 and CDR2 (germline): LGHNA, YNFKEQ. The CDR3 loop reads CASSHGTSGNNEQFF. The DNA of the CDR3 is TGTGCCAGCAGCCACGGGACTAGCGGGAACAATGAGCAGTTCTTC.

The chain recombines TRBV5-1 with TRBJ2-3; 7 nucleotides match TRBD2. The CDR3 consists of 16 residues. Germline V gives CDR1 SGHRS, CDR2 YFSETQ. Trimming removed 5 bases from V and 4 bases from J; junction bases left unmatched: 13. The CDR3 loop is CASRVPGLGVADTQYF. CDR3 in DNA: TGCGCCAGCAGAGTTCCCGGACTAGGGGTCGCAGATACGCAGTATTTT.

The CDR3, as DNA: TGTGCCAGCAGTCTGGACAGGGCCTCTTTGAACACTGAAGCTTTCTTT. This gives the protein CASSLDRASLNTEAFF. V gene TRBV28 combines with J gene TRBJ1-1; TRBD1 agrees at 8 bases. Per germline, CDR1 MDHEN and CDR2 SYDVKM. The CDR3 has 16 amino acids. The junction had 8 bases not matched to a gene; V was cut back by 5 bases and J by 0 bases.

V and J are TRBV19 and TRBJ2-7; 8 bases fit TRBD1. This CDR3 is built from 13 residues. Per the germline V gene, CDR1 is LNHDA and CDR2 is SQIVND (reference sequence). The junction had 8 bases not matched to a gene; V was cut back by 10 bases and J by 3 bases. CDR3 coding DNA: TGTGCCACTGGGGGACAGGCGGGCTACGAGCAGTACTTC. Amino acids: CATGGQAGYEQYF.

This clone was counted a single time. The genes are TRBV19 and TRBJ1-3; no clear D. This CDR3 is 15 amino acids long. CDR1 and CDR2 (germline): LNHDA, SQIVND (reference sequence). The V gene lost 3 bases and the J gene lost 1 base, with 10 bases spanning the gap. The CDR3 sequence is CASSIGRKSGNTIYF. DNA of the CDR3: TGTGCCAGTAGTATCGGTCGAAAGTCTGGAAACACCATATATTTT.

The J gene is TRBJ1-1, the V gene TRBV14; D is possibly TRBD1 (6 bases). The V end lost 2 bases, the J end lost 1 base, and 11 bases lay between the germline ends. The CDR3 contains 15 residues. CDR1 is SGHDN and CDR2 is FVKESK in the germline V gene. The CDR3 sequence: CASSQLTGQNTEAFF. The CDR3 DNA reads as TGTGCCAGCAGCCAACTCACGGGACAGAACACTGAAGCTTTCTTT.

The chain employs TRBV3-1 (or the pseudogene TRBV3-2) and TRBJ2-7; D is perhaps TRBD2 (6 bases). The CDR3 is 15 residues long. From germline, CDR1 is LGHDT and CDR2 YNNKEL (reference sequence). Trimming took 5 bases from V and 2 from J, leaving 16 bases between them. The CDR3 protein is CASSEPGTSTYEQYF. CDR3 DNA: TGTGCCAGCAGCGAACCCGGGACTTCGACCTACGAGCAGTACTTC.